This T cell receptor beta chain was recorded in a study of type 1 and type 2 diabetes patients. Findings of the study overall: V and J gene usage correlated at approximately 0.97 between type 2 diabetes and control samples.

The PCR template was genomic DNA. The TCR beta CDR3 region was amplified using 30 forward and 13 reverse primers. Each CDR3 protein is one row after TCRdb ran MiXCR on the multiplex PCR reads. The sample has more than 250,000 distinct CDR3 sequences; around 50% are singletons. The CDR3 spans 14 residues. In germline, CDR1 is ENHRY, CDR2 SYGVKD. V lost 4 bases and J lost 2, with 12 bases in between. As regards this clonotype: Its antigen is as yet unknown.

Sequencing was carried out using peripheral blood mononuclear cells (PBMCs). The genes are TRBV10-3 and TRBJ2-7, with a weak D call TRBD2 (6 bases). This TCR came from a man younger than 35 with type 2 diabetes. CDR3 in amino acids: CAISGGDGTYEQYF. The DNA of the CDR3 is TGTGCCATCAGTGGCGGGGATGGGACCTACGAGCAGTACTTC.